The 3 T cell receptor beta chains reported below all come from one sample, sequenced in a study of response to subunit inactivated influenza vaccine. TCRdb independently ran MiXCR on the RT-PCR reads; one entry per CDR3 protein. The sample yields about 480,000 distinct CDR3 sequences, about 25% seen once. Source: CD4+ T cells sorted from PBMCs, taken approximately 5 days after vaccination. Receptor source: a man aged 45 to 65 who received an inactivated influenza vaccine.

This clonotype was seen a few times. This sequence joins TRBV4-2 and TRBJ2-7; no firm D call. The CDR3 is 13 residues long. The germline V gene has CDR1 LGHNA and CDR2 YNFKEQ. V was shortened by 0 bases and J by 4 bases, with 7 bases between the two germline ends. This CDR3 is CASSQDVGYEQYF. The CDR3 region has the DNA TGTGCCAGCAGCCAAGATGTCGGGTACGAGCAGTACTTC.

The chain couples TRBV29-1 to TRBJ2-1, with D possibly being TRBD1 (9 bases). This CDR3 is built from 19 residues. Trimming pared 6 bases from V and 4 bases from J, leaving 31 bases between. Germline V gives CDR1 SQVTM, CDR2 ANQGSEA. The CDR3 is CSVKGQGRTEGLAYNEQFF. In DNA form, the CDR3 reads TGCAGCGTGAAGGGACAGGGAAGAACAGAAGGACTAGCATACAATGAGCAGTTCTTC.

This rearrangement joins TRBV5-1 to TRBJ2-5; 8 bases line up with TRBD2. V was clipped by 3 bases and J by 0 bases; unmatched bases: 4. The CDR3 has 15 amino acids. Per germline, CDR1 SGHRS and CDR2 YFSETQ. CDR3 region: CASSYRGGNQETQYF. The DNA of the CDR3 is TGCGCCAGCAGCTACCGCGGGGGGAACCAAGAGACCCAGTACTTC.